The clone carrying this T cell receptor (beta chain) was detected ten times or more. What it binds is not known. This sample is part of a study of early T cells in non-severe SARS-CoV-2 infection. Whole-study context: Unpaired chains resulted from sequencing bulk RNA of unsorted whole blood.

The CDR3 totals 13 residues. The J segment lost 6 bases and the V segment lost 4 bases, leaving 3 bases of the junction unmatched. Per germline, CDR1 DFQATT and CDR2 SNEGSKA (reference sequence). Individual cDNA molecules were tagged with unique molecular identifiers. TCRdb processed the 5' RACE reads anew with MiXCR; each CDR3 protein has one entry. In the table there are approximately 75,000 distinct CDR3 sequences, roughly 15% of which are singletons. The study's findings and limits: Anti-spike CD8 specificities were favored by VDJdb matching, whose results missed private and CD4 specificities.

The clonotype originates from an adult who was a healthcare worker with PCR-confirmed SARS-CoV-2 infection or an uninfected control (not recorded which). V gene TRBV20-1 combines with J gene TRBJ2-1, with TRBD2 matching 10 bases. Sample: whole blood, taken at baseline. CDR3 protein: CSATSGSINEQFF. CDR3 nucleotides: TGCAGTGCTACTAGCGGGAGTATCAATGAGCAGTTCTTC.